The clone carrying this T cell receptor (beta chain) was picked up many times. As yet, its antigen is unknown. TCRdb re-analysed the 5' RACE reads in MiXCR, keeping a single row per CDR3 protein. The table includes tens of thousands of distinct CDR3 sequences, less than 2% detected once. Trimming cost V 5 bases and J 4 bases; bases outside gene matches: 7. Germline assignment: CDR1 DFQATT and CDR2 SNEGSKA (reference sequence). The CDR3 loop spans 13 amino acids. Unsorted libraries used 2 million PBMCs kept at -80 degrees C. These data are taken from a study of neurological immune-mediated disorders. Findings of the study overall: Phylogenetic grouping assigned the repertoires of 18 of 34 multiple sclerosis patients to a single related-CDR3 cluster, which may represent a signature.

Sequences were obtained from PBMCs. The receptor was isolated from a woman aged 40 to 50 with multiple sclerosis. The chain links TRBV20-1 to TRBJ1-2; TRBD1 matches 7 bases. The CDR3 region is CSALTGRIYGYTF. CDR3 bases: TGCAGTGCTCTGACAGGGAGGATCTATGGCTACACCTTC.